The clone carrying this T cell receptor (beta chain) was counted ten times or more. Its specificity is unknown. According to the study, TCR beta libraries were built with iRepertoire HTBI primers and CDR3-region Arm-PCR. Via MiXCR, TCRdb re-called the multiplex PCR reads, giving one row per CDR3 protein. The table shows 550,000 or so distinct CDR3 sequences, with about 11% occurring only once. Time point given: newly diagnosed GD, antithyroid drugs for less than 3 months. From PBMCs, RNA was extracted and then used to make the TCR library. Graves' disease diagnoses used American Thyroid Association guidelines. This CDR3 spans 15 amino acids. The J segment lost 2 bases and the V segment lost 5 bases, leaving 8 bases of the junction unmatched. This sample was included in a study of regulatory T cells in long-lasting Graves disease. The wider study: Antithyroid drug use was under 3 months in newly diagnosed Graves' patients.

The study, taken as a whole, reports: Gene preferences differed: TRBV28, TRBJ1-2, TRBJ2-5 in persistent cases.

This same sample was also taken into another study, of T cells in Graves' hyperthyroidism and ophthalmopathy. In that study: Stable hyperthyroidism: no ophthalmopathy progression over 18 months of follow-up.

The chain couples TRBV12-3 or TRBV12-4 to TRBJ2-5, with TRBD1 matching over 7 bases. This specimen was peripheral blood mononuclear cells (PBMCs), taken at new diagnosis, from a patient treated with antithyroid drugs. The source is a woman in her twenties or thirties with Graves disease. CDR3 protein: CASSRPGTVQETQYF. The CDR3, as DNA: TGTGCCAGCAGTCGTCCCGGGACAGTACAAGAGACCCAGTACTTC.